A single sample gave rise to the 11 T cell receptor beta chains below, sequenced in a study of blood T cell repertoires in COVID-19. This table comes from immunoSEQ multiplex PCR, and its TCRdb copy is limited to in-frame clones, with some not included. The sample holds roughly 120,000 clones, 55% to 75% seen once. Source material: peripheral blood. The receptors derive from a human donor with acute or convalescent COVID-19. The donor label of this sample is uncertain.

The rearrangement joins TRBV19 to TRBJ1-6; 8 bases fit TRBD1. The germline CDR1 and CDR2 sequences are LNHDA and SQIVND (reference sequence). The CDR3 extends over 14 amino acids. With V trimmed by 5 bases and J by 10 bases, 7 bases remained unmatched. The CDR3 DNA follows: TGTGCCAGTAGTCCAGGACAGGGCTGGTCACCCCTCCACTTT. Translated: CASSPGQGWSPLHF.

The V gene is TRBV18, the J gene TRBJ2-1, with 7 positions matching TRBD2. This CDR3 has 15 amino acids. J was trimmed by 2 bases and V by 3 bases; bases with no gene match: 4. Per germline, CDR1 KGHSH and CDR2 LQKENI. The CDR3 spells CASSPELAAYNEQFF. In DNA form, the CDR3 reads TGTGCCAGCTCACCCGAGCTAGCGGCCTACAATGAGCAGTTCTTC.

The chain recombines TRBV3-1 (or the pseudogene TRBV3-2) with TRBJ2-7, with D perhaps matching TRBD2 (6 bases). Trimming shortened V by 4 bases and J by 4 bases, and 14 bases separated the two germline ends. Germline values: CDR1 LGHDT, CDR2 YNNKEL (reference sequence). The CDR3 runs to 14 residues. CDR3 nucleotide sequence: TGTGCCAGCAGCCCTTTGGGGGGAAGGTACGAGCAGTACTTC. Translated: CASSPLGGRYEQYF.

This clone turned up a few times. The chain joins TRBV5-5 to TRBJ1-6; 11 nucleotides line up with TRBD1. The CDR3 runs 19 residues. V shed 4 bases and J 3 bases; nucleotides not matched to a gene: 12. CDR1 and CDR2 from the germline V gene are SGHKS and YYEKEE (reference sequence). The CDR3: CASSVRWTGGADYNSPLHF. The CDR3, as DNA: TGTGCCAGCAGCGTCCGTTGGACAGGGGGCGCCGACTATAATTCACCCCTCCACTTT.

The V gene is TRBV9, the J gene TRBJ1-6, with unresolved D. CDR3 length: 14 residues. The germline gives CDR1 SGDLS, CDR2 YYNGEE. V lost 0 bases and J 8 bases, leaving 9 bases between the germline ends. CDR3 in amino acids: CASSVEGGYSPLHF. Written as DNA, the CDR3 is TGTGCCAGCAGCGTAGAGGGAGGGTATTCACCCCTCCACTTT.

The genes are TRBV18 and TRBJ2-7; the D gene is possibly TRBD1 (6 bases). The V and J ends lost 4 bases and 7 bases respectively, with 14 bases between them. Looked up from germline, CDR1 is KGHSH and CDR2 is LQKENI. The CDR3 has 13 amino acids. DNA of the CDR3: TGTGCCAGCTCACGGGACATCGCCATGGAGCAGTACTTC. It yields the protein CASSRDIAMEQYF.

This clone showed up many times. The CDR3 here is CASSVRGLGAFF. The CDR3 DNA reads TGTGCCAGCAGTGTTAGGGGCCTCGGGGCTTTCTTT. V is TRBV2 and J is TRBJ1-1; weak D call: TRBD1 (5 bases). The V gene's germline CDR1 is SNHLY and CDR2 FYNNEI. Trimming took 4 bases from V and 11 from J, leaving 14 bases between them. The CDR3 spans 12 residues.

This clone was seen a handful of times. V and J are TRBV4-1 and TRBJ2-2, with 8 bases that match TRBD1. The CDR3 spans 17 residues. The V and J ends lost 3 bases and 0 bases, in that order; junction bases with no gene match: 6. CDR1 MGHRA and CDR2 YSYEKL come from the germline V gene. CDR3 in DNA: TGCGCCAGCAGCCACCCGGACAGGGCAACGAACACCGGGGAGCTGTTTTTT. Protein product: CASSHPDRATNTGELFF.

V is TRBV5-1 and J is TRBJ2-7; 12 nucleotides match TRBD1. V shed 4 bases and J 6 bases; nucleotides not matched to a gene: 8. CDR1 is SGHRS, CDR2 YFSETQ, per germline. There are 15 residues in the CDR3. CDR3 protein: CASSLSGTGGAEQYF. CDR3 bases: TGCGCCAGCAGCCTGAGCGGGACAGGGGGCGCCGAGCAGTACTTC.

This chain joins TRBV3-1 (or the pseudogene TRBV3-2) and TRBJ2-5; 13 positions agree with TRBD2. Losses at the gene ends were 6 bases for V and 7 bases for J; bases not matched to a gene: 8. The CDR3 is made up of 15 amino acids. Germline V gene sequence: CDR1 LGHDT, CDR2 YNNKEL (reference sequence). The CDR3 DNA reads TGTGCCAGCAGTCCCGGGACTAGCGGGGCCAGGACCCAGTACTTC. Its protein is CASSPGTSGARTQYF.

The rearrangement joins TRBV10-1 to TRBJ2-5, with 8 bases aligning to TRBD1. Germline V lookup: CDR1 WNHNN, CDR2 SYGVQD (reference sequence). The CDR3 consists of 14 residues. Trimming took 3 bases from V and 6 from J; bases not matched to a gene: 6. DNA for the CDR3: TGCGCCAGCAGTGAATCGGACAGGGACAAGACCCAGTACTTC. Its protein product is CASSESDRDKTQYF.